These 30 T cell receptor beta chains came from one sample sequenced in a study of PD-1 blockade in mismatch repair-deficient tumors. Using immunoSEQ multiplex PCR, the repertoire was profiled, and TCRdb retains in-frame clones only, with some absent. This sample has some 120,000 clones, with around nine tenths found just once. Sequencing was performed on peripheral blood, taken approximately 73 weeks after starting pembrolizumab. These receptors were taken from an adult with mismatch repair-deficient cancer.

The chain carries TRBV6-1 and TRBJ2-7; 9 bases match TRBD1. J was trimmed by 4 bases and V by 7 bases; bases with no gene match: 5. The CDR3 sequence is 13 residues long. Per germline, CDR1 MNHNS and CDR2 SASEGT. The CDR3 coding sequence is TGTGCCAGCAAAAAGGGACAGGGTTACGAGCAGTACTTC. Translating gives CASKKGQGYEQYF.

The chain joins TRBV27 to TRBJ2-5; D unresolved. In germline, CDR1 is MNHEY, CDR2 SMNVEV (reference sequence). V lost 5 bases to trimming and J lost 7 bases, with 14 bases between them. The CDR3 has 13 residues. The CDR3 nucleotides read TGTGCCAGCAGTGAGATCCCCTTAGGGACCCAGTACTTC. Translated: CASSEIPLGTQYF.

This rearrangement joins TRBV4-1 to TRBJ1-4; weak D call: TRBD1 (6 bases). With 3 bases removed from V and 0 bases from J, the gap between germline ends came to 8 bases. This CDR3 is built from 15 residues. CDR1 and CDR2 (germline): MGHRA, YSYEKL. CDR3 DNA sequence: TGCGCCAGCAGCCAGGGGACACCAACTAATGAAAAACTGTTTTTT. This encodes CASSQGTPTNEKLFF.

This sequence joins TRBV27 and TRBJ2-2; D gene unclear. Germline-derived CDR1 and CDR2 are MNHEY and SMNVEV (reference sequence). The CDR3 is made up of 13 amino acids. Between the trimmed V and J ends, which lost 0 bases and 5 bases, there was a span of 4 bases. The CDR3 DNA is TGTGCCAGCAGTTTATCGAGAACCGGGGAGCTGTTTTTT. It codes for CASSLSRTGELFF.

J is TRBJ2-7 and V is TRBV15, with 10 positions matching TRBD1. V trimming: 4 bases; J trimming: 6 bases; junction bases outside the gene matches: 6. The CDR3 length is 14 residues. Germline V lookup: CDR1 LNHNV, CDR2 YYDKDF (reference sequence). This CDR3 is CATSNRDRGSEQYF. CDR3 nucleotides: TGTGCCACCAGCAACCGGGACAGGGGTTCCGAGCAGTACTTC.

The chain's CDR3 is CSVEWLAGSPRDTQYF. The DNA for the CDR3 is TGCAGCGTTGAGTGGCTAGCGGGAAGCCCGAGGGATACGCAGTATTTT. The chain links TRBV29-1 to TRBJ2-3; 9 bases agree with TRBD2. The germline V gene encodes CDR1 SQVTM and CDR2 ANQGSEA. The CDR3 length is 16 residues. V lost 3 bases, J lost 6 bases, and 13 bases stayed unmatched.

Comment on this clone: Other DNA sequences in this specimen translate into the identical CDR3. This chain connects TRBV11-2 to TRBJ2-7; 8 positions agree with TRBD2. From germline, CDR1 is SGHAT and CDR2 FQNNGV. With V trimmed by 5 bases and J by 0 bases, 6 bases remained unmatched. The CDR3 length is 15 residues. The CDR3 region is CASSLGSGNSYEQYF. In DNA form, the CDR3 reads TGTGCCAGCAGCCTCGGTAGCGGGAACTCCTACGAGCAGTACTTC.

This chain links TRBV7-9 with TRBJ1-1, with 9 bases fitting TRBD1. CDR1 SEHNR and CDR2 FQNEAQ come from the germline V gene (reference sequence). The J segment lost 0 bases and the V segment lost 4 bases, leaving 12 bases of the junction unmatched. The CDR3 is 18 residues long. The CDR3 here is CASSSPGTGPAMNTEAFF. The CDR3 DNA is TGTGCCAGCAGCTCCCCCGGGACAGGGCCAGCTATGAACACTGAAGCTTTCTTT. Drawing the rest from reference TRBV7-9 and TRBJ1-1, the complete variable domain is DTGVSQNPRHKITKRGQNVTFRCDPISEHNRLYWYRQTLGQGPEFLTYFQNEAQLEKSRLLSDRFSAERPKGSFSTLEIQRTEQGDSAMYLCASSSPGTGPAMNTEAFFGQGTRLTVV.

The J gene is TRBJ1-2, the V gene TRBV28; D is unclear. V was cut by 2 bases and J by 1 base, with 11 bases left in between. CDR1 MDHEN and CDR2 SYDVKM come from the germline V gene. This CDR3 is 15 amino acids long. The CDR3 here is CASSLSPSFNYGYTF. The CDR3 DNA reads as TGTGCCAGCAGTTTAAGTCCTTCCTTTAACTATGGCTACACCTTC.

The chain is built from TRBV11-1 and TRBJ2-7, with unresolved D. CDR1 SGHAT and CDR2 FQDESV come from the germline V gene (reference sequence). The CDR3 loop spans 15 amino acids. Trimming took off 1 base at V and 3 bases at J, with 13 bases between the two ends. CDR3 bases: TGTGCCAGCAGCTTAGGAGAAACGCCCTACTACGAGCAGTACTTC. It encodes CASSLGETPYYEQYF.

This clone has just a few counts. This chain connects TRBV4-1 to TRBJ2-7, with 8 bases aligning to TRBD2. CDR1 is MGHRA, CDR2 YSYEKL, per germline. J gave up 5 bases and V 1 base, and 7 bases lay outside the gene matches. The CDR3 runs 15 residues. The CDR3 DNA sequence: TGCGCCAGCAGCCAAGTCCGGGAGGGAGGCCACGAGCAGTACTTC. Translating gives CASSQVREGGHEQYF.

This chain uses TRBV10-2 with TRBJ2-1; 10 nucleotides line up with TRBD1. In germline, CDR1 is WSHSY, CDR2 SAAADI. V was clipped by 6 bases and J by 0 bases; unmatched bases: 8. This CDR3 contains 17 residues. The CDR3 nucleotides read TGCGCCAGCAGCCCAGGACAGGGGGTTTACTCCTACAATGAGCAGTTCTTC. Translated: CASSPGQGVYSYNEQFF.

The rearrangement links TRBV29-1 to TRBJ2-1, with TRBD2 matching over 9 bases. Germline lookup yields CDR1 SQVTM and CDR2 ANQGSEA. The CDR3 is made up of 14 amino acids. The V segment lost 2 bases and the J segment 4 bases; nucleotides outside the gene matches: 3. CDR3 residues: CSVELAGLYNEQFF. CDR3 coding DNA: TGCAGCGTTGAACTAGCGGGACTATACAATGAGCAGTTCTTC.

V and J are TRBV11-3 and TRBJ2-1; TRBD2 matches 9 bases. The germline V gene has CDR1 SGHNT and CDR2 YENEEA. The CDR3 totals 15 residues. The ends lost 5 bases at V and 5 bases at J; junction bases unmatched: 7. The CDR3 region has the DNA TGTGCCAGCAGCCAAGTGGCTAGCGGGAACAATGAGCAGTTCTTC. Translating it yields CASSQVASGNNEQFF.

This clone showed up just a few times. The chain recombines TRBV29-1 with TRBJ1-2; 7 nucleotides align to TRBD1. The CDR3 loop spans 11 amino acids. With 7 bases clipped from V and 6 bases from J, the junction kept 5 bases outside the gene matches. The germline gives CDR1 SQVTM, CDR2 ANQGSEA. This CDR3 is CSATGVNGYTF. The CDR3 coding sequence is TGCAGCGCCACAGGGGTCAATGGCTACACCTTC.

The chain employs TRBV4-1 and TRBJ2-5; D gene unclear. Germline V gene sequence: CDR1 MGHRA, CDR2 YSYEKL. V lost 5 bases to trimming and J lost 5 bases, with 15 bases between them. The CDR3 is made up of 14 amino acids. The CDR3 sequence: CASSDGPGGETQYF. In nucleotides, the CDR3 is TGCGCCAGCAGCGACGGGCCCGGTGGGGAGACCCAGTACTTC.

The chain combines TRBV6-1 with TRBJ2-1; a weak D match, TRBD1 (5 bases). Germline loops: CDR1 MNHNS, CDR2 SASEGT. The CDR3 has 16 amino acids. V was cut by 4 bases and J by 0 bases, with 13 bases left in between. The CDR3 bases are TGTGCCAGCAGTGTACGACAGCAGAGCTCCTACAATGAGCAGTTCTTC. This codes for CASSVRQQSSYNEQFF.

This clone showed up just a few times. The V call is TRBV11-2, the J call TRBJ2-2, with TRBD1 matching 9 bases. CDR3 length: 16 residues. V was clipped by 5 bases and J by 8 bases; unmatched bases: 12. CDR1 and CDR2 (germline): SGHAT, FQNNGV. The CDR3 loop is CASSRTRQGVMGELFF. For the CDR3, the DNA is TGTGCCAGCAGCCGAACCCGACAGGGGGTTATGGGGGAGCTGTTTTTT.

CDR3: CASSNTAAASYEQYF. CDR3 DNA sequence: TGTGCCAGCAGTAACACAGCCGCCGCCTCCTACGAGCAGTACTTC. This rearrangement joins TRBV6-5 to TRBJ2-7; no clear D. V lost 5 bases to trimming and J lost 0 bases, with 14 bases between them. There are 15 residues in the CDR3. In germline, CDR1 is MNHEY, CDR2 SVGAGI.

The chain couples TRBV6-4 to TRBJ2-7, with a possible D match to TRBD2 (6 bases). The CDR3 has 14 residues. CDR1 is MRHNA, CDR2 SNTAGT, per germline. V lost 0 bases and J lost 5, with 11 bases in between. As DNA, the CDR3 is TGTGCCAGCAGTGACTCGGAGGGTACGAACGAGCAGTACTTC. This sequence encodes CASSDSEGTNEQYF.

V gene TRBV7-3 combines with J gene TRBJ2-5; 7 bases agree with TRBD2. J lost 5 bases, V lost 0 bases, and 6 bases had no gene match. CDR3 length: 15 residues. Germline lookup yields CDR1 SGHTA and CDR2 FQGTGA. The CDR3 loop reads CASSLTGGSIETQYF. The CDR3 DNA follows: TGTGCCAGCAGCTTAACTGGCGGGAGCATCGAGACCCAGTACTTC.

The CDR3 region has the DNA TGTGCCAGTAACCCCTGGAGAGGCTCCGATGAGCAGTTCTTC. Its protein product is CASNPWRGSDEQFF. V and J are TRBV19 and TRBJ2-1; no firm D call. CDR1 and CDR2 (germline): LNHDA, SQIVND (reference sequence). The CDR3 totals 14 residues. V lost 7 bases to trimming and J lost 8 bases, with 18 bases between them.

For this clone: The junction departs from the called germline gene at one end, perhaps through a read error. The genes are TRBV7-7 and TRBJ2-1, with unresolved D. Germline V gives CDR1 SSHAT, CDR2 FNYEAQ (reference sequence). The CDR3 totals 15 residues. CDR3 amino acids: CASSLGPSSYNEQFF. In DNA, the CDR3 is TGTGCTAGCAGCTTAGGGCCTAGCTCCTACAATGAGCAGTTCTTC.

V gene TRBV4-3 combines with J gene TRBJ2-7; tentatively, D is TRBD1 (5 bases). V dropped 1 base and J dropped 2 bases, with 9 bases sitting between them. The CDR3 loop spans 14 amino acids. Germline values: CDR1 LGHNA, CDR2 YSLEER. In nucleotides, the CDR3 is TGCGCCAGCAGCCAAGTTACAGGCGCCTACGAGCAGTACTTC. This sequence encodes CASSQVTGAYEQYF.

The rearrangement uses TRBV7-9 and TRBJ2-7; 12 bases line up with TRBD1. Germline CDR1 is SEHNR and CDR2 is FQNEAQ (reference sequence). V dropped 5 bases and J dropped 2; count of bases not matched to a gene: 4. The CDR3 loop spans 15 amino acids. The DNA of the CDR3 is TGTGCCAGCAGCCAGGGACAGGGGGCCCCCTACGAGCAGTACTTC. Translation: CASSQGQGAPYEQYF.

Remarks on this clone: Different DNA sequences within this sample yield the same CDR3. The V call is TRBV30, the J call TRBJ2-7; D gene unclear. This CDR3 contains 11 residues. Per germline, CDR1 GTSNPN and CDR2 SVGIG (reference sequence). V lost 0 bases, J lost 4 bases, and 4 bases lay in between. Here the CDR3 DNA reads TGTGCCTGGAGTGTTTCTTACGAGCAGTACTTC. Its protein is CAWSVSYEQYF.

The CDR3 DNA reads TGCGCCAGCAGCTGGAACAGGGTAGGGGAGACCCAGTACTTC. Translating gives CASSWNRVGETQYF. V is TRBV5-1 and J is TRBJ2-5, with D maybe TRBD1 (6 bases). Germline lookup yields CDR1 SGHRS and CDR2 YFSETQ. The CDR3 length is 14 residues. The germline V and J ends were trimmed by 3 bases and 5 bases, with 14 bases remaining between them.

V usage is TRBV5-6 and J usage is TRBJ2-7, with 7 positions matching TRBD1. The CDR3 contains 15 residues. V lost 6 bases, J lost 2 bases, and 11 bases stayed unmatched. Germline V CDR1 and CDR2: SGHDT, YYEEEE. The CDR3 DNA sequence: TGTGCCAGCATCAAGACCCTAGGACAGGCCTACGAGCAGTACTTC. Its translation is CASIKTLGQAYEQYF.

The chain has TRBV6-5 and TRBJ2-7; D unresolved. Trimming left V 2 bases short and J 2 bases short, with 10 bases between. The CDR3 spans 14 residues. CDR1 and CDR2 from the germline V gene are MNHEY and SVGAGI. The CDR3 spells CASSYGIGTYEQYF. For the CDR3, the DNA is TGTGCCAGCAGTTACGGTATCGGTACCTACGAGCAGTACTTC.

The chain joins TRBV13 to TRBJ2-1, with 13 bases aligning to TRBD2. The length of the CDR3 is 16 residues. The germline CDR1 and CDR2 sequences are PRHDT and FYEKMQ (reference sequence). Losses at the gene ends were 4 bases for V and 8 bases for J; bases not matched to a gene: 8. The CDR3 reads CASSSRRTSGRHEQFF. CDR3 DNA sequence: TGTGCCAGCAGCTCTCGAAGGACTAGCGGGAGACATGAGCAGTTCTTC.